This entry lists 24 T cell receptor beta chains sequenced from one sample in a study of glioma-infiltrating T cells after dendritic cell vaccination. Time point: after dendritic cell vaccination, including at tumor progression/relapse. The data were produced by immunoSEQ multiplex PCR, yet TCRdb's version contains in-frame clones alone and is incomplete. The profile shows under 75,000 clones, around 85% of them singletons. Source: blood, taken after dendritic cell vaccination. All receptors derive from a human donor with glioblastoma.

J is TRBJ2-3 and V is TRBV29-1; 12 bases align to TRBD1. V lost 6 bases to trimming and J lost 4 bases; unmatched junction nucleotides: 11. Germline CDR1 is SQVTM and CDR2 is ANQGSEA. The CDR3 spans 16 residues. The CDR3 spells CSVLRSGTGGADTQYF. The DNA for the CDR3 is TGCAGCGTGCTTCGGAGCGGGACAGGGGGCGCAGATACGCAGTATTTT.

V gene TRBV19 combines with J gene TRBJ2-2; 7 nucleotides match TRBD1. The length of the CDR3 is 15 residues. V dropped 4 bases and J dropped 4; count of bases not matched to a gene: 6. CDR1 is LNHDA, CDR2 SQIVND, per germline (reference sequence). This CDR3 reads CASSKLTGTTGELFF. The CDR3 DNA follows: TGTGCCAGTAGTAAATTGACAGGGACCACCGGGGAGCTGTTTTTT.

This clone showed up just once. The chain has TRBV5-8 and TRBJ2-1; D remains ambiguous. Germline-derived CDR1 and CDR2 are SGHTS and YDEGEE. Between the trimmed V and J ends, which lost 6 bases and 0 bases, there was a span of 13 bases. The length of the CDR3 is 15 residues. This CDR3 is CASTLSPSSYNEQFF. Written as DNA, the CDR3 is TGTGCCAGCACCCTTAGTCCGAGCTCCTACAATGAGCAGTTCTTC.

The chain is built from TRBV19 and TRBJ2-7; 7 bases map to TRBD1. The CDR3 covers 15 residues. After removal of 0 bases from V and 0 bases from J, the junction contained 2 bases not matched to a gene. The V gene's germline CDR1 is LNHDA and CDR2 SQIVND (reference sequence). The CDR3 reads CASSIETGTSYEQYF. The CDR3 DNA sequence: TGTGCCAGTAGTATAGAGACAGGGACCTCCTACGAGCAGTACTTC.

This clone came up a few times. The chain employs TRBV19 and TRBJ2-2; D is unclear. The V gene's germline CDR1 is LNHDA and CDR2 SQIVND (reference sequence). V lost 5 bases and J lost 3, with 10 bases in between. This CDR3 is 14 amino acids long. CDR3 nucleotide sequence: TGTGCCAGTAGTTCCGCCGAGGACACCGGGGAGCTGTTTTTT. Its translation is CASSSAEDTGELFF.

This clone has just a few counts. This rearrangement joins TRBV2 to TRBJ2-7; 8 bases line up with TRBD2. The CDR3 runs to 12 residues. The V segment lost 6 bases and the J segment 7 bases; nucleotides outside the gene matches: 5. The V gene's germline CDR1 is SNHLY and CDR2 FYNNEI. The CDR3 nucleotides are TGTGCCAGCAGCAGAGCGGGGGTTGAGCAGTACTTC. This codes for CASSRAGVEQYF.

The V gene is TRBV20-1, the J gene TRBJ2-7; D may be TRBD1 (6 bases). The CDR3 runs 11 residues. Germline CDR1 DFQATT, CDR2 SNEGSKA (reference sequence). Trimming shortened V by 6 bases and J by 5 bases, and 11 bases separated the two germline ends. CDR3 DNA sequence: TGCAGTGCAAGCACAGGGAACGAGCAGTACTTC. It codes for CSASTGNEQYF.

A word on this clone: This sample also contains other DNA sequences that code for the same CDR3. This chain links TRBV5-6 with TRBJ1-6, with 7 positions matching TRBD1. The length of the CDR3 is 16 residues. J gave up 6 bases and V 3 bases, and 9 bases lay outside the gene matches. Germline CDR1 SGHDT, CDR2 YYEEEE. For the CDR3, the DNA is TGTGCCAGCAGCTCCATAACCGGGACAGTTAATTCACCCCTCCACTTT. As protein: CASSSITGTVNSPLHF. Full variable domain (rest looked up from reference TRBV5-6 and TRBJ1-6): DAGVTQSPTHLIKTRGQQVTLRCSPKSGHDTVSWYQQALGQGPQFIFQYYEEEERQRGNFPDRFSGHQFPNYSSELNVNALLLGDSALYLCASSSITGTVNSPLHFGNGTRLTVT.

This clone was observed a handful of times. The chain recombines TRBV2 with TRBJ2-1; the D gene is possibly TRBD2 (6 bases). CDR3 length: 12 amino acids. V was shortened by 6 bases and J by 10 bases, with 13 bases between the two germline ends. Germline values: CDR1 SNHLY, CDR2 FYNNEI. CDR3 residues: CASRGDFMEQFF. The CDR3 DNA reads TGTGCCAGCAGAGGGGACTTTATGGAGCAGTTCTTC.

The chain recombines TRBV19 with TRBJ1-1, with 7 nucleotides matching TRBD1. Germline assignment: CDR1 LNHDA and CDR2 SQIVND (reference sequence). V shed 1 base, J shed 1 base, and the junction held 0 bases outside the gene matches. This CDR3 is built from 14 residues. CDR3 residues: CASSIGQGNTEAFF. DNA for the CDR3: TGTGCCAGTAGTATAGGACAGGGGAACACTGAAGCTTTCTTT.

Points on this clone: The junction and the germline gene differ at one end; a read error may be behind it. The sample carries other DNA sequences with the same CDR3. J is TRBJ1-6 and V is TRBV28, with D possibly matching TRBD1 (6 bases). Germline V lookup: CDR1 MDHEN, CDR2 SYDVKM. CDR3 size: 15 residues. Here the CDR3 DNA reads TGTGCCATCGCGTTACAGGGAAACTATAATTCCCCCCTCCACTTT. Amino acids: CAIALQGNYNSPLHF.

This clone occurred once. The chain has TRBV9 and TRBJ1-1; D not certain. The CDR3 is made up of 14 amino acids. Germline lookup yields CDR1 SGDLS and CDR2 YYNGEE. V lost 0 bases and J 0 bases, leaving 6 bases between the germline ends. The CDR3 reads CASSVATVNTEAFF. CDR3 DNA sequence: TGTGCCAGCAGCGTAGCTACAGTGAACACTGAAGCTTTCTTT. Full variable domain (rest looked up from reference TRBV9 and TRBJ1-1): DSGVTQTPKHLITATGQRVTLRCSPRSGDLSVYWYQQSLDQGLQFLIQYYNGEERAKGNILERFSAQQFPDLHSELNLSSLELGDSALYFCASSVATVNTEAFFGQGTRLTVV.

The chain is built from TRBV7-2 and TRBJ2-3; 7 bases match TRBD1. The CDR3 is made up of 16 amino acids. The germline gives CDR1 SGHTA, CDR2 FQGNSA. The ends lost 2 bases at V and 4 bases at J; junction bases unmatched: 9. The CDR3 DNA is TGTGCCAGCAGCTTAAGTGGCAGGGGGTTGGCAGATACGCAGTATTTT. Protein: CASSLSGRGLADTQYF.

The V call is TRBV6-6, the J call TRBJ2-7; 7 nucleotides match TRBD2. The CDR3 loop spans 13 amino acids. V lost 4 bases to trimming and J lost 6 bases; unmatched junction nucleotides: 6. The germline CDR1 and CDR2 sequences are MNHNY and SVGAGI (reference sequence). The CDR3 sequence: CASSLWGGVEQYF. For the CDR3, the DNA is TGTGCCAGCAGTTTATGGGGAGGGGTCGAGCAGTACTTC.

The chain has TRBV4-3 and TRBJ1-2; no reliable D call. The CDR3 sequence is 16 residues long. The germline V gene encodes CDR1 LGHNA and CDR2 YSLEER. Trimming left V 0 bases short and J 6 bases short, with 17 bases between. The CDR3 loop is CASSQDELRVADGYTF. The CDR3 DNA reads TGCGCCAGCAGCCAAGATGAGCTCCGGGTAGCGGATGGCTACACCTTC.

The chain carries TRBV2 and TRBJ2-1; D is perhaps TRBD1 (5 bases). Per germline, CDR1 SNHLY and CDR2 FYNNEI. Trimming left V 7 bases short and J 9 bases short, with 13 bases between. The CDR3 loop spans 12 amino acids. CDR3 sequence: CASKGMLLEQFF. In DNA, the CDR3 is TGTGCCAGCAAGGGGATGTTACTTGAGCAGTTCTTC.

This clone was observed a single time. The chain employs TRBV7-8 and TRBJ2-7; D is possibly TRBD1 (6 bases). Germline V gene sequence: CDR1 SGHVS, CDR2 FQNEAQ. Trimming took off 4 bases at V and 2 bases at J, with 9 bases between the two ends. The CDR3 has 13 residues. The CDR3 DNA reads as TGTGCCAGCAGCTCCGGACAGACCTACGAGCAGTACTTC. As protein: CASSSGQTYEQYF.

The V and J genes are TRBV5-1 and TRBJ1-2, with 7 bases fitting TRBD1. Germline V gene lookup returns CDR1 SGHRS and CDR2 YFSETQ. The CDR3 is 13 amino acids. The trim removed 4 bases at V and 6 bases at J, leaving 6 bases unmatched. The CDR3, as DNA: TGCGCCAGCAGCCGCAACAGGGGAGATGGCTACACCTTC. Translating it yields CASSRNRGDGYTF.

The chain employs TRBV4-2 and TRBJ1-4; 7 bases are shared with TRBD1. The CDR3 runs to 14 residues. Germline lookup yields CDR1 LGHNA and CDR2 YNFKEQ. The junction had 5 bases not matched to a gene; V was cut back by 1 base and J by 9 bases. The DNA for the CDR3 is TGTGCCAGCAGCCAAGTCGAGACAGGGCAAAAACTGTTTTTT. It encodes CASSQVETGQKLFF.

CDR3 DNA: TGTGCCAGCAGCTCTCCCGTCAGGGGGCGCATTGGAAACATTCAGTACTTC. Protein sequence: CASSSPVRGRIGNIQYF. The chain uses TRBV7-8 and TRBJ2-4; 8 nucleotides agree with TRBD1. With V trimmed by 4 bases and J by 6 bases, 14 bases remained unmatched. The CDR3 consists of 17 residues. Germline V gene data show CDR1 as SGHVS and CDR2 as FQNEAQ.

This CDR3 is CASSFQGNTEAFF. The CDR3 DNA is TGTGCCAGCAGCTTTCAGGGGAACACTGAAGCTTTCTTT. J is TRBJ1-1 and V is TRBV7-2, with D possibly matching TRBD1 (5 bases). CDR1 is SGHTA, CDR2 FQGNSA, per germline. The CDR3 totals 13 residues. V lost 3 bases, J lost 1 base, and 6 bases lay in between.

This chain connects TRBV7-1 to TRBJ2-6; tentatively, D is TRBD1 (5 bases). TRBV7-1 is identified as an open reading frame with a role that is uncertain. CDR3 length: 19 amino acids. V lost 5 bases to trimming and J lost 5 bases, with 25 bases between them. The CDR3 reads CASSTSHHEDKSRANVLTF. The CDR3 nucleotides read TGTGCCAGCAGCACTTCGCATCACGAGGACAAAAGTCGGGCCAACGTCCTGACTTTC.

The genes are TRBV27 and TRBJ2-3, with TRBD2 matching 11 bases. The trim removed 4 bases at V and 6 bases at J, leaving 12 bases unmatched. Per the germline V gene, CDR1 is MNHEY and CDR2 is SMNVEV (reference sequence). The CDR3 spans 17 residues. The CDR3 protein is CASSSRLLAGGVDTQYF. The CDR3 bases are TGTGCCAGCAGTTCCCGTTTGCTAGCGGGGGGAGTGGATACGCAGTATTTT.

This clone was seen a single time. The gene calls are TRBV2 and TRBJ2-2, with 9 bases that match TRBD1. The germline CDR1 and CDR2 sequences are SNHLY and FYNNEI. This CDR3 spans 14 amino acids. Trimming removed 7 bases from V and 3 bases from J; junction bases left unmatched: 3. The DNA of the CDR3 is TGTGCCAGCAACTGGGACAGGGACACCGGGGAGCTGTTTTTT. Translation: CASNWDRDTGELFF.